A single sample gave rise to the 22 T cell receptor beta chains below, sequenced in a study of CD8+CD57+ T cells in acquired aplastic anemia. Genomic DNA templated the TCR beta VDJ and CDR3 profiling. TCRdb recomputed calls from the reads with MiXCR, one row per CDR3 protein. The repertoire holds under 200,000 distinct CDR3 sequences, with around 47% as singletons. Patients included in sequencing had previously demonstrated CD8+CD57+ cell expansion by flow cytometry. The sequenced sample consisted of sorted CD4+, CD8+, or CD8+CD57+ T cells (not recorded which) from PBMCs. The source of these receptors is a human donor with aplastic anemia.

A word on this clonotype: This is likely a read error, given that the CDR3 carries no conserved phenylalanine or tryptophan at its end. The chain has TRBV20-1 and TRBJ2-7; 7 nucleotides match TRBD2. The CDR3 has 14 residues. The germline V gene has CDR1 DFQATT and CDR2 SNEGSKA (reference sequence). V was pared by 4 bases and J by 2 bases, with 8 bases of the junction left unmatched. CDR3 residues: CSATDGGSTYEQYL. CDR3 coding DNA: TGCAGTGCTACCGACGGGGGGTCTACCTACGAGCAGTACCTC.

The rearrangement joins TRBV19 to TRBJ1-3; possible D gene TRBD1, 6 bases. V was shortened by 5 bases and J by 0 bases, with 11 bases between the two germline ends. CDR3 length: 15 amino acids. From germline, CDR1 is LNHDA and CDR2 SQIVND (reference sequence). As DNA, the CDR3 is TGTGCCAGTAGTCGAGGACAGAGCTCTGGAAACACCATATATTTT. It yields the protein CASSRGQSSGNTIYF.

The chain couples TRBV24-1 to TRBJ1-2, with 10 bases identical to TRBD1. V was clipped by 11 bases and J by 11 bases; unmatched bases: 13. Germline V lookup: CDR1 KGHDR, CDR2 SFDVKD. The length of the CDR3 is 13 residues. In DNA, the CDR3 is TGTGCCAGCACCGCCGGGACAGGGGACGGATACACCTTC. It yields the protein CASTAGTGDGYTF.

The rearrangement uses TRBV29-1 and TRBJ1-1; TRBD1 matches at 7 bases. The trim removed 4 bases at V and 4 bases at J, leaving 3 bases unmatched. There are 12 residues in the CDR3. The germline gives CDR1 SQVTM, CDR2 ANQGSEA. CDR3 sequence: CSVVRQGTEAFF. CDR3 sequence (DNA): TGCAGCGTTGTTCGACAGGGCACTGAAGCTTTCTTT.

The gene calls are TRBV11-1 and TRBJ2-6; 9 bases are shared with TRBD1. V lost 5 bases to trimming and J lost 0 bases; unmatched junction nucleotides: 5. Per the germline V gene, CDR1 is SGHAT and CDR2 is FQDESV (reference sequence). There are 17 residues in the CDR3. The CDR3 is CASSPGTGISGANVLTF. The DNA for the CDR3 is TGTGCCAGCAGCCCCGGGACAGGGATCTCTGGGGCCAACGTCCTGACTTTC.

The chain links TRBV24-1 to TRBJ1-5, with a possible D match to TRBD1 (5 bases). The CDR3 has 14 residues. Trimming stripped 5 bases from V and 3 bases from J, with 10 bases between. Germline CDR1 KGHDR, CDR2 SFDVKD. The DNA for the CDR3 is TGTGCCACCAGTGGGGGGGGGAACAATCAGCCCCAGCATTTT. Protein: CATSGGGNNQPQHF.

The chain is built from TRBV6-1 and TRBJ1-2, with 9 bases fitting TRBD1. V trimming: 0 bases; J trimming: 7 bases; junction bases outside the gene matches: 6. CDR1 is MNHNS, CDR2 SASEGT, per germline. The CDR3 extends over 15 amino acids. The CDR3, as DNA: TGTGCCAGCAGTGAAGCCGGGACAGGGAATCGTGGCTACACCTTC. It translates to CASSEAGTGNRGYTF.

The chain is built from TRBV7-8 and TRBJ2-7, with a possible D match to TRBD1 (5 bases). Deletions cut 4 bases from V and 5 bases from J, with 9 bases between. The germline V gene encodes CDR1 SGHVS and CDR2 FQNEAQ. The length of the CDR3 is 12 residues. The CDR3 is CASSSTAHEQYF. CDR3 nucleotides: TGTGCCAGCAGCTCGACAGCCCACGAGCAGTACTTC.

The chain uses TRBV19 and TRBJ1-1, with D maybe TRBD1 (6 bases). Germline V gene lookup returns CDR1 LNHDA and CDR2 SQIVND (reference sequence). The length of the CDR3 is 13 residues. The V end lost 9 bases, the J end lost 5 bases, and 16 bases lay between the germline ends. The CDR3 region is CASSERGGTEAFF. CDR3 coding DNA: TGTGCCAGCAGTGAGAGGGGGGGAACTGAAGCTTTCTTT.

This chain links TRBV7-2 with TRBJ2-5; D may be TRBD1 or TRBD2 (7 bases each). Between the trimmed V and J ends, which lost 5 bases and 5 bases, there was a span of 15 bases. Germline V gene sequence: CDR1 SGHTA, CDR2 FQGNSA. The CDR3 totals 14 residues. The CDR3 DNA reads TGTGCCAGCAGCCGGGAGCAGGGGGGGGAGACCCAGTACTTC. Translated: CASSREQGGETQYF.

V usage is TRBV5-1 and J usage is TRBJ2-7, with D possibly matching TRBD2 (6 bases). The CDR3 spans 14 residues. V gave up 4 bases and J gave up 2 bases, with 13 bases separating them. Germline-derived CDR1 and CDR2 are SGHRS and YFSETQ. CDR3 in DNA: TGCGCCAGCAGCCCTGGACCGGGAGCCTACGAGCAGTACTTC. This sequence encodes CASSPGPGAYEQYF. The full variable domain, in which reference TRBV5-1 and TRBJ2-7 provide the parts outside the CDR3, is KAGVTQTPRYLIKTRGQQVTLSCSPISGHRSVSWYQQTPGQGLQFLFEYFSETQRNKGNFPGRFSGRQFSNSRSEMNVSTLELGDSALYLCASSPGPGAYEQYFGPGTRLTVT.

This rearrangement joins TRBV6-2 or TRBV6-3 to TRBJ1-3; 9 nucleotides match TRBD1. Germline CDR1 reads MNHEY; CDR2 reads SVGEGT. Germline trimming cut 0 bases from V and 3 bases from J; bases unmatched to any gene: 12. The CDR3 has 19 amino acids. As DNA, the CDR3 is TGTGCCAGCAGTTACTCGTCTGTGGGACAGGGACTTGGTGGAAACACCATATATTTT. As protein: CASSYSSVGQGLGGNTIYF.

For this clonotype: Just one base apart from a much larger clone, this may be a read error. V is TRBV10-3 and J is TRBJ2-3; 10 bases agree with TRBD1. Unmatched junction bases numbered 7, after V lost 4 bases and J lost 6 bases. Germline CDR1 ENHRY, CDR2 SYGVKD. This CDR3 has 15 residues. In DNA, the CDR3 is TGTGCCATCAGTGGAGGGACAGGGGACGTGGATACGCAGTATTTT. It translates to CAISGGTGDVDTQYF.

This clonotype is judged medium-sized. The chain uses TRBV10-3 and TRBJ2-7, with 8 bases that match TRBD1. This CDR3 has 13 amino acids. CDR1 and CDR2 (germline): ENHRY, SYGVKD. The V and J ends lost 2 bases and 3 bases, in that order; junction bases with no gene match: 0. The CDR3 nucleotides are TGTGCCATCAGTGAGGGACAGGGCTACGAGCAGTACGTC. Translated, it gives CAISEGQGYEQYV.

This chain connects TRBV25-1 to TRBJ2-3; D is possibly TRBD2 (5 bases). This CDR3 contains 11 residues. Germline V gives CDR1 MGHDK, CDR2 SYGVNS. V was trimmed by 8 bases and J by 6 bases, leaving 9 bases between them. The CDR3, as DNA: TGTGCCAGCGCCAGAGGGGATACGCAGTATTTT. Translation: CASARGDTQYF.

As concerns this clonotype: The CDR3 does not close with the conserved phenylalanine or tryptophan, likely indicating a read error. DNA of the CDR3: TGCGCCAGCAGGTATGCCCCGGAGACCCAGTACATC. Protein: CASRYAPETQYI. The chain carries TRBV10-1 and TRBJ2-5; no firm D call. Between the trimmed V and J ends, which lost 6 bases and 5 bases, there was a span of 10 bases. The CDR3 spans 12 residues. Germline V gene lookup returns CDR1 WNHNN and CDR2 SYGVQD (reference sequence).

J is TRBJ2-1 and V is TRBV11-2; no firm D call. The CDR3 is 15 residues long. Trimming pared 1 base from V and 7 bases from J, leaving 14 bases between. In germline, CDR1 is SGHAT, CDR2 FQNNGV. The CDR3 DNA sequence: TGTGCCAGCAGCTTAGGGGCCCTCTCCCTAAATGAGCAGTTCTTC. The encoded protein is CASSLGALSLNEQFF.

V and J are TRBV19 and TRBJ2-1, with D perhaps TRBD2 (6 bases). The V and J ends lost 3 bases and 6 bases respectively, with 12 bases between them. CDR1 and CDR2 (germline): LNHDA, SQIVND (reference sequence). This CDR3 contains 14 residues. CDR3 in DNA: TGTGCCAGTAGTATTAGCGGCGGTACCAATGAGCAGTTCTTC. Translation: CASSISGGTNEQFF.

This clonotype was seen repeatedly, ten times or more. V usage is TRBV4-3 and J usage is TRBJ1-5; D ambiguous. V lost 0 bases, J lost 0 bases, and 6 bases lay in between. The CDR3 runs 15 residues. Germline CDR1 reads LGHNA; CDR2 reads YSLEER. CDR3 region: CASSQEVASNQPQHF. Written as DNA, the CDR3 is TGCGCCAGCAGCCAAGAAGTGGCTAGCAATCAGCCCCAGCATTTT.

This clonotype was picked up many times. V usage is TRBV24-1 and J usage is TRBJ2-1; 7 positions match TRBD1. Germline values: CDR1 KGHDR, CDR2 SFDVKD. J was trimmed by 8 bases and V by 7 bases; bases with no gene match: 10. The CDR3 runs 14 residues. CDR3 residues: CATSPGQSQDEQFF. CDR3 DNA sequence: TGTGCCACCAGCCCGGGACAGAGTCAAGATGAGCAGTTCTTC.

To note about this clonotype: The germline gene is not matched at one end of the junction; a read error may be the cause. The V gene is TRBV9, the J gene TRBJ2-1; 7 positions match TRBD2. This CDR3 is 13 amino acids long. Looked up from germline, CDR1 is SGDLS and CDR2 is YYNGEE. CDR3 coding DNA: TGCGCCAGCAGCACGAGCGGGGTGAATGAGCAGTTCTTC. This gives the protein CASSTSGVNEQFF.

CDR3 sequence (DNA): TGTGCCAGTAACTTAGGACAGGGGGCTCGGCAGCCCCAGCATTTT. Translated, it gives CASNLGQGARQPQHF. This chain uses TRBV19 with TRBJ1-5, with 11 positions matching TRBD1. CDR3 length: 15 amino acids. Unmatched junction bases numbered 9, after V lost 7 bases and J lost 7 bases. CDR1 LNHDA and CDR2 SQIVND come from the germline V gene (reference sequence).